Following are 24 T cell receptor beta chains from one sample sequenced in a study of T cell responses to AZD1222 COVID-19 vaccine. Generated by immunoSEQ multiplex PCR, the TCRdb table keeps only in-frame clones and is missing some. The sample lists roughly 150,000 clones; roughly nine tenths were seen once. The sample in question was peripheral blood, obtained 28 days after the second AZD1222 dose. The source is an adult who received the AZD1222 COVID-19 vaccine.

This chain joins TRBV29-1 and TRBJ1-5; 8 nucleotides agree with TRBD1. In germline, CDR1 is SQVTM, CDR2 ANQGSEA. The V and J ends lost 7 bases and 4 bases, in that order; junction bases with no gene match: 6. The CDR3 contains 13 residues. In DNA, the CDR3 is TGCAGCGCCGGACAGGGCTCTAATCAGCCCCAGCATTTT. As protein: CSAGQGSNQPQHF.

A single count supports this clone. The rearrangement joins TRBV6-6 to TRBJ2-2, with 8 bases that match TRBD1. From germline, CDR1 is MNHNY and CDR2 SVGAGI (reference sequence). Losses at the gene ends were 7 bases for V and 2 bases for J; bases not matched to a gene: 6. The CDR3 is 15 amino acids. The CDR3 loop reads CASKGTGPNTGELFF. The CDR3 region has the DNA TGTGCCAGCAAAGGGACAGGCCCTAACACCGGGGAGCTGTTTTTT.

The chain employs TRBV10-3 and TRBJ2-7; TRBD2 is a possible D gene (7 bases). The V and J ends lost 4 bases and 2 bases respectively, with 18 bases between them. The CDR3 sequence is 16 residues long. The germline V gene encodes CDR1 ENHRY and CDR2 SYGVKD. For the CDR3, the DNA is TGTGCCATCAGTGGCCGGGGGCAGGGACTACCCTACGAGCAGTACGTC. Its translation is CAISGRGQGLPYEQYV.

The chain has TRBV5-1 and TRBJ2-7, with 12 bases fitting TRBD2. V trimming: 4 bases; J trimming: 5 bases; junction bases outside the gene matches: 7. CDR1 and CDR2 (germline): SGHRS, YFSETQ. This CDR3 is built from 15 residues. Here the CDR3 DNA reads TGCGCCAGCAGCCAAACTAGCGGGAGGCCTCACGAGCAGTACTTC. Its protein is CASSQTSGRPHEQYF.

For the CDR3, the DNA is TGCGCCAGACAAGACAGGGGAAATCAGCCCCAGCATTTT. This sequence encodes CARQDRGNQPQHF. The chain joins TRBV10-1 to TRBJ1-5, with TRBD1 matching 8 bases. V lost 9 bases, J lost 4 bases, and 5 bases stayed unmatched. The CDR3 is 13 residues long. Per germline, CDR1 WNHNN and CDR2 SYGVQD (reference sequence).

The chain is built from TRBV7-3 and TRBJ1-4, with unresolved D. The V and J ends lost 5 bases and 5 bases respectively, with 15 bases between them. The CDR3 contains 15 residues. Germline V gives CDR1 SGHTA, CDR2 FQGTGA. The CDR3 bases are TGTGCCAGCAGCCGCTCGACAAATCCGAATGAAAAACTGTTTTTT. Amino acids: CASSRSTNPNEKLFF.

This clone was seen only a few times. The chain recombines TRBV10-1 with TRBJ2-2; TRBD2 matches at 8 bases. CDR1 is WNHNN, CDR2 SYGVQD, per germline (reference sequence). V trimming: 6 bases; J trimming: 6 bases; junction bases outside the gene matches: 3. The CDR3 sequence is 13 residues long. As DNA, the CDR3 is TGCGCCAGCAGCCAGACTAGCGCCGGGGAGCTGTTTTTT. This sequence encodes CASSQTSAGELFF.

V gene TRBV14 combines with J gene TRBJ1-3; possibly TRBD1 for D (6 bases). The CDR3 has 15 amino acids. From germline, CDR1 is SGHDN and CDR2 FVKESK. V lost 6 bases and J 4 bases, leaving 16 bases between the germline ends. The CDR3 protein is CASSLNSGTGNTIYF. DNA for the CDR3: TGTGCCAGCAGTCTTAATTCCGGGACAGGAAACACCATATATTTT. The full variable domain, completed using reference TRBV14 and TRBJ1-3, is EAGVTQFPSHSVIEKGQTVTLRCDPISGHDNLYWYRRVMGKEIKFLLHFVKESKQDESGMPNNRFLAERTGGTYSTLKVQPAELEDSGVYFCASSLNSGTGNTIYFGEGSWLTVV.

The gene calls are TRBV2 and TRBJ1-1, with D maybe TRBD1 (5 bases). The CDR3 covers 15 residues. V was shortened by 8 bases and J by 4 bases, with 20 bases between the two germline ends. CDR1 is SNHLY and CDR2 is FYNNEI in the germline V gene. The chain's CDR3 is CASRVRGARVTEAFF. DNA for the CDR3: TGTGCCAGCCGTGTAAGGGGCGCTCGGGTCACTGAAGCTTTCTTT.

The chain employs TRBV28 and TRBJ1-2; maybe TRBD1 (6 bases). Trimming cost V 5 bases and J 4 bases, with 17 bases left between them. The CDR3 length is 15 residues. Germline CDR1 is MDHEN and CDR2 is SYDVKM. CDR3 sequence reads: CASSIPPGHSYGYTF. In nucleotides, the CDR3 is TGTGCCAGCAGTATCCCGCCGGGACACTCCTATGGCTACACCTTC.

The sample holds a few counts of this clone. V gene TRBV4-3 combines with J gene TRBJ2-1, with D perhaps given as TRBD1 or TRBD2 (5 bases each). Germline V gene sequence: CDR1 LGHNA, CDR2 YSLEER. This CDR3 contains 16 residues. Trimming pared 1 base from V and 0 bases from J, leaving 10 bases between. The CDR3 coding sequence is TGCGCCAGCAGCCAAGCCTGGGGGAGCTCCTACAATGAGCAGTTCTTC. It codes for CASSQAWGSSYNEQFF.

V gene TRBV19 combines with J gene TRBJ2-1, with D possibly matching TRBD2 (6 bases). Germline lookup yields CDR1 LNHDA and CDR2 SQIVND (reference sequence). Trimming took 4 bases from V and 10 from J, leaving 17 bases between them. The CDR3 contains 14 residues. The CDR3 protein is CASSRGVGGGEQFF. As DNA, the CDR3 is TGTGCCAGTAGTAGGGGGGTAGGCGGAGGAGAGCAGTTCTTC.

The chain has TRBV10-3 and TRBJ2-7, with 10 bases matching TRBD2. CDR1 is ENHRY and CDR2 is SYGVKD in the germline V gene. V lost 7 bases and J lost 4; bases outside the gene matches: 10. The length of the CDR3 is 15 residues. The CDR3 is CAITPGASGSYEQYF. The DNA for the CDR3 is TGTGCCATCACCCCCGGCGCTAGCGGGAGTTACGAGCAGTACTTC.

The J gene is TRBJ2-5, the V gene TRBV19; either TRBD1 or TRBD2 may supply D (5 bases each). V was pared by 4 bases and J by 2 bases, with 20 bases between. The CDR3 extends over 17 amino acids. Looked up from germline, CDR1 is LNHDA and CDR2 is SQIVND (reference sequence). CDR3 region: CASSTPGRHVSQETQYF. The CDR3 DNA sequence: TGTGCCAGTAGTACGCCGGGACGGCACGTCTCTCAAGAGACCCAGTACTTC.

The gene calls are TRBV6-5 and TRBJ1-1, with D possibly being TRBD1 (5 bases). V was trimmed by 7 bases and J by 1 base, leaving 13 bases between them. CDR1 is MNHEY and CDR2 is SVGAGI in the germline V gene. This CDR3 has 14 amino acids. CDR3 amino acids: CASTQSGGNTEAFF. The CDR3 DNA follows: TGTGCCAGCACCCAGAGCGGGGGGAACACTGAAGCTTTCTTT.

The rearrangement joins TRBV5-1 to TRBJ1-1, with D perhaps matching TRBD1 (5 bases). The germline V and J ends were trimmed by 3 bases and 0 bases, with 9 bases remaining between them. The CDR3 is made up of 14 amino acids. Germline CDR1 is SGHRS and CDR2 is YFSETQ. This chain's CDR3 is CASSWGGVNTEAFF. The CDR3 DNA follows: TGCGCCAGCAGCTGGGGCGGGGTGAACACTGAAGCTTTCTTT.

The chain recombines TRBV30 with TRBJ2-2, with D perhaps TRBD1 or TRBD2 (5 bases each). Trimming removed 4 bases at V and 1 base at J, with 16 bases between. The V gene's germline CDR1 is GTSNPN and CDR2 SVGIG (reference sequence). This CDR3 is built from 16 residues. The CDR3 sequence: CAWIPGTRGNTGELFF. CDR3 DNA sequence: TGTGCCTGGATTCCGGGGACGAGGGGGAACACCGGGGAGCTGTTTTTT.

The chain couples TRBV28 to TRBJ2-7; 16 bases are a match to TRBD2. Germline V lookup: CDR1 MDHEN, CDR2 SYDVKM. There are 16 residues in the CDR3. With 6 bases clipped from V and 6 bases from J, the junction kept 8 bases outside the gene matches. The CDR3 DNA follows: TGTGCCAGCAGCCCCGGGACTAGCGGGAGGGCCGCCGAGCAGTACTTC. Translation: CASSPGTSGRAAEQYF. Full variable domain (missing parts from reference TRBV28 and TRBJ2-7): DVKVTQSSRYLVKRTGEKVFLECVQDMDHENMFWYRQDPGLGLRLIYFSYDVKMKEKGDIPEGYSVSREKKERFSLILESASTNQTSMYLCASSPGTSGRAAEQYFGPGTRLTVT.

The chain has TRBV18 and TRBJ1-2, with D hard to call. Germline V gene sequence: CDR1 KGHSH, CDR2 LQKENI. V gave up 2 bases and J gave up 4 bases, with 11 bases separating them. This CDR3 has 14 residues. The CDR3 bases are TGTGCCAGCTCACCAGGCCGATTCGTCTATGGCTACACCTTC. Its protein is CASSPGRFVYGYTF. The complete variable domain, with remaining parts taken from reference TRBV18 and TRBJ1-2, reads NAGVMQNPRHLVRRRGQEARLRCSPMKGHSHVYWYRQLPEEGLKFMVYLQKENIIDESGMPKERFSAEFPKEGPSILRIQQVVRGDSAAYFCASSPGRFVYGYTFGSGTRLTVV.

The chain uses TRBV15 and TRBJ2-5, with TRBD1 identical over 10 bases. J was trimmed by 5 bases and V by 0 bases; bases with no gene match: 12. This CDR3 has 18 amino acids. Looked up from germline, CDR1 is LNHNV and CDR2 is YYDKDF (reference sequence). This CDR3 reads CATSRDWRRTGGLETQYF. The CDR3 DNA is TGTGCCACCAGCAGAGATTGGCGAAGGACAGGGGGGTTGGAGACCCAGTACTTC.

The chain carries TRBV5-1 and TRBJ2-3; a possible D gene is TRBD2 (6 bases). The germline V gene encodes CDR1 SGHRS and CDR2 YFSETQ. V was clipped by 5 bases and J by 5 bases, with 12 bases between them. The CDR3 loop spans 13 amino acids. The DNA of the CDR3 is TGCGCCAGCAGGTACGGGACTCAAGATACGCAGTATTTT. This sequence encodes CASRYGTQDTQYF.

The chain couples TRBV2 to TRBJ2-6; D is perhaps TRBD1 (7 bases). CDR1 is SNHLY, CDR2 FYNNEI, per germline. The CDR3 covers 17 residues. Trimming stripped 6 bases from V and 0 bases from J, with 15 bases between. CDR3 nucleotides: TGTGCCAGCAGCCGACAGGGAGGAGGCTCTGGGGCCAACGTCCTGACTTTC. Its protein product is CASSRQGGGSGANVLTF.

This sequence joins TRBV19 and TRBJ1-3; unclear D gene. Germline V gene data show CDR1 as LNHDA and CDR2 as SQIVND (reference sequence). The CDR3 is 14 residues long. Trimming pared 6 bases from V and 0 bases from J, leaving 9 bases between. This CDR3 is CASSARGSGNTIYF. The DNA of the CDR3 is TGTGCCAGTAGCGCCCGAGGCTCTGGAAACACCATATATTTT.

This clone has a handful of counts. The V gene is TRBV3-1 (or the pseudogene TRBV3-2), the J gene TRBJ1-5, with D perhaps matching TRBD1 (6 bases). The V and J ends lost 4 bases and 2 bases respectively, with 15 bases between them. Germline loops: CDR1 LGHDT, CDR2 YNNKEL (reference sequence). CDR3 length equals 16 residues. This CDR3 is CASSPSWTEGNQPQHF. The CDR3 region has the DNA TGTGCCAGCAGCCCTTCCTGGACAGAGGGCAATCAGCCCCAGCATTTT.